This T cell receptor beta chain was found in a study of shared T cell receptors in the human thymus (dated by TCRdb to the early 2020s). Describing the broader study: The study examined how self-reactive, shared T-cell receptor alpha chains are generated in the human thymus.

To prepare the library, the immunoSEQ multiplex PCR assay was applied. TCRdb limited this immuneACCESS table to in-frame rearrangements with V and J called. A share of clones is missing; checked studies link under half to unresolved V genes, and the rest is unexplained. The sample records roughly 660,000 clones, approximately 87% of which are singletons. The biggest ten clones account for 0.0085% to 0.012% of the sample. Including cysteine and phenylalanine, the CDR3 has 8 amino acids. Of the read, only the CDR3 DNA is kept; its 24 bases are in frame from base 1. On this clone: This receptor's antigen is unknown. No much larger clonotype is one base removed from it; base qualities were not supplied.

The same data also went into a second study, on human thymus T cells. The second study reports: Immunologically healthy infants undergoing open corrective cardiac surgery for congenital heart defects in Finland were used as donors. Thymus tissue was obtained as surgical resects removed during corrective cardiac surgery. Both the thymic and the peripheral blood repertoires appeared to show biased V and J gene segment usage. Highly overlapping thymic TCR repertoires among unrelated individuals were reported in the related research. TCR alpha and beta repertoires from under 10 infant thymus samples and a few related peripheral blood samples were characterized in the study. Donor ages ranging from roughly 6 to 244 days were recorded, and five to seven male and a couple of female infants were included in the cohort. Thymocytes were freed from the tissue by mechanical means and kept at -70 degrees C as pellets of roughly 9-30 million cells. A QIAsymphony instrument was used to extract genomic DNA from the frozen cell pellets. The immunoSEQ multiplex PCR assay was used to amplify the TCRB and TCRAD loci from a standardized amount of quality-controlled genomic DNA. The amplicons spanned the V(D)J region and were long enough to cover the CDR3 and allow V and J genes to be identified. The commercial immunoSEQ service was used to sequence amplicons on an Illumina platform. Primer bias and sequencing errors were corrected as previously described, and TCRAD and TCRB definitions were based on the IMGT database. Analysis of the repertoires was done with immunoSEQ Analyzer 3.0 and VDJTools and included basic statistics, V/J segment usage, diversity estimates, rarefaction and pairwise overlap. Chao1, ChaoE, Efron-Thisted, Shannon and inverse Simpson indices were used to estimate diversity, which was also estimated on datasets down-sampled to the smallest sample. For repertoire overlap, CDR3 nucleotide sequence, V gene and J gene had to match strictly, and clustering was done by Jaccard-based multidimensional scaling. Thymus samples yielded on average around 810,000 unique TCRB clonotypes, compared with some 89,000 from blood samples.

In this chain, TRBV21-1 is recombined with TRBJ1-4; TRBD1, the table's D call, lacks a check against the DNA. TRBV21-1 constitutes a pseudogene. The receptor was derived from a boy under three years old with a congenital heart defect. Donor details come from another sample of the same person, matched by shared clones. Sequencing was performed on thymocytes. The DNA is as follows: TGTGCCAGCACCTGGACAGCTTTT. The translation is CASTWTAF.